The entry below gives a single T cell receptor (beta chain) sequence along with its context. What it binds is unknown. These data belong to a study of OX40 agonist ivuxolimab in advanced cancers. Study-wide background: Melanoma, hepatocellular carcinoma, head and neck or renal cell cancer occurred in dose-escalation patients. A mean age of around 66 years, range about 20 to 85, was recorded, and approximately 80% were male. Partial responses occurred in three patients (one hepatocellular carcinoma, two cutaneous melanoma).

Germline assignment: CDR1 SGHAT and CDR2 FQNNGV. The CDR3 is 13 amino acids. V gave up 2 bases and J gave up 3 bases, with 4 bases separating them. Regarding the study as a whole: Averaged across samples, CD8+ T cells carried more expanded clones than CD4+ did.

The repertoire was sequenced with immunoSEQ multiplex PCR; TCRdb's copy has only in-frame clones and lacks some. The table includes some 94,000 clones, more than 85% detected once. This specimen consisted of CD4+ or CD8+ T cells sorted from blood, obtained in a trial of the OX40 agonist ivuxolimab. This receptor was identified in an adult with an advanced solid tumor such as melanoma, head and neck, liver or kidney cancer. The rearrangement joins TRBV11-2 to TRBJ2-2; D is unclear. CDR3 loop: CASSLLDTGELFF. DNA for the CDR3: TGTGCCAGCAGCTTATTAGACACCGGGGAGCTGTTTTTT.